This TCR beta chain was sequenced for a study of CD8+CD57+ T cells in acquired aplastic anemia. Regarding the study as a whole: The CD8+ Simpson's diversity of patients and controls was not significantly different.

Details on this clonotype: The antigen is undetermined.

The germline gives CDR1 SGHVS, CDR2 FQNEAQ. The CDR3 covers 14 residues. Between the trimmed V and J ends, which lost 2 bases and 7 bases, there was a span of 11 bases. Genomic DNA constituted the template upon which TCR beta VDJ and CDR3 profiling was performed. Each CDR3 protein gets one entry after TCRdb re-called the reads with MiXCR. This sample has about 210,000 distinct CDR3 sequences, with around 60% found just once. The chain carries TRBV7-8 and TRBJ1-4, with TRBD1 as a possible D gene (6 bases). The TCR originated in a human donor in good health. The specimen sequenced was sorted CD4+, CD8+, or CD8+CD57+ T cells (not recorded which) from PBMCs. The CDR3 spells CASSLNRAGEKLFF. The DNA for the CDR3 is TGTGCCAGCAGCTTAAACAGGGCGGGTGAAAAACTGTTTTTT.